Listed below are T cell receptor beta chains from one sample, sequenced in a study of beta chain features in type 1 diabetes. Libraries were prepared by immunoSEQ multiplex PCR; TCRdb keeps only in-frame clonotypes and omits some of them. The profile shows over 300,000 clones, around 7.6% of them singletons. Sequences were obtained from central memory CD4+ T cells from blood. Receptors originate from a young woman in good health. The CDR3 runs from the conserved cysteine through the conserved F or W. The D gene is left open where the match is weak. Rows may omit the clone size; those that give it use once, few, many or a size class.

d_call j_call clone_size v_call cdr3_aa cdr3_nt
. TRBJ1-5 many TRBV19 CASSDQQGVQPQHF TGTGCCAGTAGTGACCAACAGGGAGTTCAGCCCCAGCATTTT
TRBD2 TRBJ2-5 many TRBV5-4 CASSSAGAQETQYF TGTGCCAGCAGCTCAGCGGGAGCCCAAGAGACCCAGTACTTC
. TRBJ2-6 few TRBV18 CASSPIGSSGANVLTF TGTGCCAGCTCACCAATAGGTTCCTCTGGGGCCAACGTCCTGACTTTC
TRBD1 TRBJ2-7 . TRBV9 CASSLGQGAYEQYF TGTGCCAGCAGCTTAGGACAGGGGGCGTACGAGCAGTACTTC
. TRBJ2-1 . TRBV9 CASSVGIGVNEQFF TGTGCCAGCAGCGTAGGAATAGGGGTCAATGAGCAGTTCTTC
. TRBJ2-1 many TRBV14 CASSHLTGSSYNEQFF TGTGCCAGCAGCCACCTAACAGGGAGCTCCTACAATGAGCAGTTCTTC
. TRBJ1-1 few TRBV7-9 CASSPQGSLDEAFF TGTGCCAGCAGCCCCCAGGGAAGCCTCGATGAAGCTTTCTTT
TRBD2 TRBJ2-3 . TRBV7-6 CASSLRLAGKADTQYF TGTGCCAGCAGCCTAAGACTAGCGGGTAAAGCAGATACGCAGTATTTT
TRBD1 TRBJ2-7 . TRBV9 CASSVSTGASYYEQYF TGTGCCAGCAGCGTATCAACAGGGGCCAGCTACTACGAGCAGTACTTC
TRBD2 TRBJ2-1 few TRBV28 CASSPYSGSGNEQFF TGTGCCAGCAGTCCCTACAGCGGGAGTGGAAATGAGCAGTTCTTC
. TRBJ1-2 few TRBV9 CASTQDSYGYTF TGTGCCAGCACCCAAGACAGCTATGGCTACACCTTC
TRBD1 TRBJ1-6 . TRBV6-6 CASTPRGTNNSPLHF TGTGCCAGCACTCCCAGGGGGACAAATAATTCACCCCTCCACTTT
. TRBJ2-3 . TRBV29-1 CSVARTRNAADTQYF TGCAGCGTTGCGAGGACCAGAAACGCAGCGGATACGCAGTATTTT
TRBD2 TRBJ2-2 . TRBV9 CASSAAFGGRGRSTGELFF TGTGCCAGCAGCGCCGCGTTCGGTGGGCGCGGGAGGTCCACCGGGGAGCTGTTTTTT
. TRBJ2-7 . TRBV7-2 CASSPRLYSGQYF TGTGCCAGCAGCCCGAGACTATACTCGGGGCAGTACTTC
. TRBJ2-7 . TRBV28 CASRGNSYEQYF TGTGCCAGCCGGGGCAACTCCTACGAGCAGTACTTC
. TRBJ1-1 . TRBV7-2 CASSPVVAEAFF TGTGCCAGCAGCCCCGTCGTCGCTGAAGCTTTCTTT
. TRBJ1-3 . TRBV4-3 CASSQQTGTYSGNTIYF TGCGCCAGCAGCCAGCAGACCGGGACGTATTCTGGAAACACCATATATTTT
. TRBJ2-1 . TRBV2 CASRTNSASSYNEQFF TGTGCCAGCAGGACGAATAGCGCTAGCTCCTACAATGAGCAGTTCTTC
TRBD1 TRBJ2-3 . TRBV6-1 CASRKDRALDTQYF TGTGCCAGCAGGAAGGACAGGGCTCTAGATACGCAGTATTTT
TRBD2 TRBJ2-1 . TRBV27 CASSFWAGAGNEQFF TGTGCCAGCAGTTTTTGGGCGGGAGCTGGCAATGAGCAGTTCTTC
. TRBJ2-5 . TRBV18 CASSQGTQETQYF TGTGCCAGCTCACAGGGGACCCAAGAGACCCAGTACTTC
. TRBJ1-2 few TRBV5-6 CASSLVRAVGYTF TGTGCCAGCAGCTTGGTACGGGCTGTAGGCTACACCTTC
TRBD1 TRBJ2-1 many TRBV7-2 CASSLRGGPYNEQFF TGTGCCAGCAGCTTAAGAGGGGGCCCTTACAATGAGCAGTTCTTC
TRBD2 TRBJ2-3 . TRBV5-4 CASSLAGGTDTQYF TGTGCCAGCAGCTTAGCGGGAGGGACAGATACGCAGTATTTT
TRBD1 TRBJ2-5 many TRBV10-3 CAISDRGQETQYF TGTGCCATCAGTGACAGGGGGCAAGAGACCCAGTACTTC
. TRBJ2-1 . TRBV18 CASSPTSGDNEQFF TGTGCCAGCTCACCTACGTCAGGGGACAATGAGCAGTTCTTC
. TRBJ2-2 few TRBV18 CASSPGRTGELFF TGTGCCAGCTCACCAGGGCGGACCGGGGAGCTGTTTTTT
. TRBJ2-3 many TRBV12-2 CASRATTDTQYF TGTGCAAGTCGCGCCACTACAGATACGCAGTATTTT
. TRBJ1-1 . TRBV5-1 CASSSGEGEAFF TGCGCCAGCAGCTCCGGGGAGGGTGAAGCTTTCTTT
. TRBJ1-4 few TRBV5-1 CASRLRQNEKLFF TGCGCCAGCAGACTCCGTCAGAATGAAAAACTGTTTTTT
. TRBJ2-2 . TRBV7-2 CASSARNTGELFF TGTGCCAGCAGCGCGCGTAACACCGGGGAGCTGTTTTTT
TRBD1 TRBJ2-1 . TRBV6-5 CASSYQGAIYNEQFF TGTGCCAGCAGTTATCAGGGGGCCATCTACAATGAGCAGTTCTTC
TRBD1 TRBJ2-1 . TRBV4-2 CASSPDRVPYNEQFF TGTGCCAGCAGTCCGGACAGGGTCCCTTACAATGAGCAGTTCTTC
TRBD2 TRBJ2-2 . TRBV7-8 CASSSRWTSGRGTGELFF TGTGCCAGCAGCTCCCGCTGGACTAGCGGGAGGGGGACCGGGGAGCTGTTTTTT
. TRBJ2-2 . TRBV6-5 CASRPPGTNTGELFF TGTGCCAGCAGACCGCCCGGGACTAACACCGGGGAGCTGTTTTTT
. TRBJ2-3 . TRBV6-5 CASSYRRATDTQYF TGTGCCAGCAGTTATCGACGGGCTACAGATACGCAGTATTTT
TRBD2 TRBJ2-7 . TRBV2 CASKQGLASVYEQYF TGTGCCAGCAAGCAAGGACTAGCCTCGGTTTACGAGCAGTACTTC
. TRBJ2-5 few TRBV7-2 CASSFLQYQETQYF TGTGCCAGCAGCTTTTTGCAATACCAAGAGACCCAGTACTTC
. TRBJ1-2 many TRBV10-3 CAIRPDQHGYTF TGTGCCATCAGGCCGGACCAGCATGGCTACACCTTC
. TRBJ2-3 few TRBV7-3 CASSSGSSALTDTQYF TGTGCCAGCAGCTCCGGATCCAGTGCCCTCACAGATACGCAGTATTTT
TRBD2 TRBJ2-1 few TRBV7-2 CASSFRLAGGVNEQFF TGTGCCAGCAGCTTTAGACTAGCGGGAGGAGTCAATGAGCAGTTCTTC
TRBD1 TRBJ2-1 many TRBV5-1 CASSPGTGVNEQFF TGCGCCAGCAGCCCCGGGACAGGGGTCAATGAGCAGTTCTTC
. TRBJ2-5 few TRBV5-8 CASSLAGVGEETQYF TGTGCCAGCAGCTTGGCGGGTGTGGGCGAAGAGACCCAGTACTTC